The 30 T cell receptor beta chains listed next were all sequenced from one sample in a study of shared clonotypes between healthy human individuals. Generated by immunoSEQ multiplex PCR, the TCRdb table keeps only in-frame clones and is missing some. Altogether 700,000 or so clones are present, roughly 78% being singletons, with the ten largest covering about 1.8%. What was sequenced was memory CD4+ T cells sorted from blood. Stated subset: CD45RA-negative fraction. The source is a woman in her 30s in good health.

The gene calls are TRBV28 and TRBJ2-7; TRBD1 or TRBD2 may be the D gene (5 bases each). Germline lookup yields CDR1 MDHEN and CDR2 SYDVKM. The CDR3 is 12 residues long. Trimming removed 4 bases from V and 8 bases from J, with 12 bases in between. This CDR3 is CASSSVGVQQYF. The CDR3 DNA sequence: TGTGCCAGCAGTTCGGTGGGGGTACAGCAGTACTTC.

This sequence joins TRBV2 and TRBJ2-5, with 7 bases fitting TRBD1. Germline CDR1 and CDR2: SNHLY and FYNNEI. Losses at the gene ends were 8 bases for V and 0 bases for J; bases not matched to a gene: 6. This CDR3 has 14 residues. In DNA form, the CDR3 reads TGTGCCAGCTCTACGACAGGGAACCAAGAGACCCAGTACTTC. It yields the protein CASSTTGNQETQYF.

This clone was counted between two and nine times. CDR3 amino acids: CASSYSSGAYEQYF. The CDR3 DNA sequence: TGTGCCAGCAGTTACTCGAGTGGGGCCTACGAGCAGTACTTC. This chain joins TRBV6-6 and TRBJ2-7, with no clear D. CDR3 size: 14 residues. With 0 bases removed from V and 2 bases from J, the gap between germline ends came to 8 bases. Germline V gives CDR1 MNHNY, CDR2 SVGAGI (reference sequence).

This chain uses TRBV5-1 with TRBJ2-1; tentative D call: TRBD2 (6 bases). V lost 8 bases, J lost 4 bases, and 25 bases lay in between. The CDR3 is made up of 17 amino acids. Per germline, CDR1 SGHRS and CDR2 YFSETQ. The CDR3 DNA reads as TGCGCCAGTTTTCGCGGCCCAGATAGCGGAGGGTACAATGAGCAGTTCTTC. Translated: CASFRGPDSGGYNEQFF. Combining the CDR3 with reference TRBV5-1 and TRBJ2-1 gives the whole variable domain KAGVTQTPRYLIKTRGQQVTLSCSPISGHRSVSWYQQTPGQGLQFLFEYFSETQRNKGNFPGRFSGRQFSNSRSEMNVSTLELGDSALYLCASFRGPDSGGYNEQFFGPGTRLTVL.

V and J are TRBV7-9 and TRBJ2-7; 9 bases line up with TRBD1. The CDR3 extends over 15 amino acids. J was trimmed by 2 bases and V by 4 bases; bases with no gene match: 6. Germline V gives CDR1 SEHNR, CDR2 FQNEAQ (reference sequence). The CDR3 is CASSYGGQGTYEQYF. In DNA form, the CDR3 reads TGTGCCAGCAGCTATGGGGGACAGGGAACCTACGAGCAGTACTTC. Full variable domain (outside the CDR3, taken from reference TRBV7-9 and TRBJ2-7): DTGVSQNPRHKITKRGQNVTFRCDPISEHNRLYWYRQTLGQGPEFLTYFQNEAQLEKSRLLSDRFSAERPKGSFSTLEIQRTEQGDSAMYLCASSYGGQGTYEQYFGPGTRLTVT.

The sample holds one count of this clone. Distinct nucleotide sequences in the sample also encode this CDR3. The gene calls are TRBV7-9 and TRBJ2-2, with TRBD2 identical over 10 bases. Germline values: CDR1 SEHNR, CDR2 FQNEAQ (reference sequence). The CDR3 runs 15 residues. J gave up 3 bases and V 5 bases, and 3 bases lay outside the gene matches. The CDR3 loop reads CASSPLAGDTGELFF. CDR3 DNA: TGTGCCAGCAGCCCGCTAGCGGGAGACACCGGGGAGCTGTTTTTT.

The V and J genes are TRBV21-1 and TRBJ2-5; TRBD1, the table's D call, was not compared with the DNA. TRBV21-1 is termed a pseudogene. The CDR3 covers 13 residues. DNA of the CDR3: TGTGCCAGCAGCAAAGAAAGGGGAGAGACCCAGTACTTC. This translates into CASSKERGETQYF.

The chain uses TRBV4-1 and TRBJ1-1, with D uncertain. With 5 bases removed from V and 2 bases from J, the gap between germline ends came to 15 bases. The germline V gene has CDR1 MGHRA and CDR2 YSYEKL. The length of the CDR3 is 15 residues. The DNA for the CDR3 is TGCGCCAGCAGCAAATTAGGTCGGGCTAACACTGAAGCTTTCTTT. Amino acids: CASSKLGRANTEAFF.

This clone was observed a handful of times. The gene calls are TRBV28 and TRBJ2-7, with 8 nucleotides matching TRBD2. This CDR3 is built from 17 residues. Germline trimming cut 1 base from V and 3 bases from J; bases unmatched to any gene: 11. Germline V gene data show CDR1 as MDHEN and CDR2 as SYDVKM. The CDR3 nucleotides are TGTGCCAGCAGTTTATCATCGGGACTAGGATCTTACTACGAGCAGTACTTC. It encodes CASSLSSGLGSYYEQYF.

This clone turned up a few times. This same CDR3 is encoded by further DNA sequences in the sample. The chain uses TRBV5-1 and TRBJ2-1; D perhaps matches TRBD2 (6 bases). CDR1 SGHRS and CDR2 YFSETQ come from the germline V gene. The CDR3 is 14 amino acids. Trimming cost V 3 bases and J 4 bases, with 11 bases left between them. In DNA, the CDR3 is TGCGCCAGCAGCTCCGGGACTCTGTACAATGAGCAGTTCTTC. Translating it yields CASSSGTLYNEQFF.

The V and J genes are TRBV6-5 and TRBJ2-2, with a possible D match to TRBD1 (6 bases). This CDR3 contains 14 residues. In germline, CDR1 is MNHEY, CDR2 SVGAGI. The V end lost 6 bases, the J end lost 3 bases, and 11 bases lay between the germline ends. CDR3 sequence: CASRSTGYTGELFF. The CDR3 region has the DNA TGTGCCAGCAGATCTACAGGGTACACCGGGGAGCTGTTTTTT.

V usage is TRBV7-8 and J usage is TRBJ2-1, with D uncertain. CDR1 and CDR2 (germline): SGHVS, FQNEAQ. V lost 5 bases, J lost 9 bases, and 11 bases lay in between. The CDR3 contains 12 residues. CDR3 DNA: TGTGCCAGCAGCGCGAACTACGGTGAGCAGTTCTTC. It encodes CASSANYGEQFF. Supplemented by reference TRBV7-8 and TRBJ2-1, the full variable domain reads GAGVSQSPRYKVAKRGQDVALRCDPISGHVSLFWYQQALGQGPEFLTYFQNEAQLDKSGLPSDRFFAERPEGSVSTLKIQRTQQEDSAVYLCASSANYGEQFFGPGTRLTVL.

The chain couples TRBV6-6 to TRBJ2-5, with TRBD1 identical over 7 bases. The ends lost 6 bases at V and 3 bases at J; junction bases unmatched: 4. Germline assignment: CDR1 MNHNY and CDR2 SVGAGI (reference sequence). This CDR3 is 13 amino acids long. In nucleotides, the CDR3 is TGTGCCAGCAGAGTAACAGGGGAAGAGACCCAGTACTTC. This translates into CASRVTGEETQYF.

The sample holds a few counts of this clone. V is TRBV19 and J is TRBJ1-5; D not resolved. Germline values: CDR1 LNHDA, CDR2 SQIVND (reference sequence). The CDR3 length is 15 residues. Trimming left V 7 bases short and J 0 bases short, with 13 bases between. The CDR3 loop is CASNTPSGSNQPQHF. In DNA, the CDR3 is TGTGCCAGTAATACCCCTTCGGGTAGCAATCAGCCCCAGCATTTT.

This clone has only a few counts. V is TRBV7-9 and J is TRBJ2-7; TRBD2 is a possible D gene (6 bases). V was cut by 1 base and J by 0 bases, with 10 bases left in between. The length of the CDR3 is 15 residues. CDR1 and CDR2 (germline): SEHNR, FQNEAQ (reference sequence). CDR3 residues: CASSLDGGSSYEQYF. Here the CDR3 DNA reads TGTGCCAGCAGCTTAGACGGGGGAAGCTCCTACGAGCAGTACTTC. The variable domain in full, completed from reference TRBV7-9 and TRBJ2-7, reads DTGVSQNPRHKITKRGQNVTFRCDPISEHNRLYWYRQTLGQGPEFLTYFQNEAQLEKSRLLSDRFSAERPKGSFSTLEIQRTEQGDSAMYLCASSLDGGSSYEQYFGPGTRLTVT.

The V call is TRBV28, the J call TRBJ1-5; D perhaps matches TRBD1 (5 bases). CDR1 MDHEN and CDR2 SYDVKM come from the germline V gene. The CDR3 length is 15 residues. V was pared by 5 bases and J by 0 bases, with 11 bases between. CDR3 coding DNA: TGTGCCAGCAGTGGGGGAAGAAATAGCAATCAGCCCCAGCATTTT. It is translated as CASSGGRNSNQPQHF. Complete variable domain (other parts from reference TRBV28 and TRBJ1-5): DVKVTQSSRYLVKRTGEKVFLECVQDMDHENMFWYRQDPGLGLRLIYFSYDVKMKEKGDIPEGYSVSREKKERFSLILESASTNQTSMYLCASSGGRNSNQPQHFGDGTRLSIL.

The table lists this clone with a count of one. The chain joins TRBV2 to TRBJ2-5; 7 bases line up with TRBD1. J lost 2 bases, V lost 6 bases, and 9 bases had no gene match. The CDR3 extends over 15 amino acids. Germline CDR1 SNHLY, CDR2 FYNNEI. CDR3 bases: TGTGCCAGCAGGAAGACAGGGATCGGACAAGAGACCCAGTACTTC. Amino acids: CASRKTGIGQETQYF.

A few counts support this clone. The V gene is TRBV27, the J gene TRBJ1-5; D is ambiguous. The V and J ends lost 2 bases and 5 bases respectively, with 1 base between them. Germline loops: CDR1 MNHEY, CDR2 SMNVEV (reference sequence). This CDR3 region has 11 residues. Written as DNA, the CDR3 is TGTGCCAGCAGTTTACATCAGCCCCAGCATTTT. Amino acids: CASSLHQPQHF.

This clone was picked up a small number of times. Other DNA sequences in the sample encode the same CDR3. The chain joins TRBV5-1 to TRBJ2-2; 7 nucleotides line up with TRBD1. Per the germline V gene, CDR1 is SGHRS and CDR2 is YFSETQ. The V gene end was trimmed by 5 bases and the J gene end by 5 bases; junction bases not matched to a gene: 6. This CDR3 comprises 14 residues. CDR3 sequence: CASSPGTVTGELFF. Written as DNA, the CDR3 is TGCGCCAGCAGTCCCGGGACAGTAACCGGGGAGCTGTTTTTT.

This clone was picked up a small number of times. The CDR3 DNA reads TGCGCCAGCAGCACCGCACAGTCCACCGGGGAGCTGTTTTTT. Translated: CASSTAQSTGELFF. The chain combines TRBV5-1 with TRBJ2-2, with unresolved D. The CDR3 runs 14 residues. In germline, CDR1 is SGHRS, CDR2 YFSETQ. The ends were cut back, 4 bases at V and 4 bases at J, with 11 bases in the middle.

The V call is TRBV19, the J call TRBJ2-1; TRBD2 aligns across 7 bases. Germline V gene sequence: CDR1 LNHDA, CDR2 SQIVND (reference sequence). This CDR3 has 16 residues. V lost 4 bases to trimming and J lost 2 bases; unmatched junction nucleotides: 8. CDR3 coding DNA: TGTGCCAGTAGTAACCCCGGGGAGGGTACCTACAATGAGCAGTTCTTC. Translation gives CASSNPGEGTYNEQFF.

The chain couples TRBV30 to TRBJ2-2; 9 positions match TRBD1. CDR1 and CDR2 (germline): GTSNPN, SVGIG (reference sequence). CDR3 length equals 13 residues. The CDR3 nucleotides are TGTGCTTCGGTACAGGGGGCGAACGGGGAGCTGTTTTTT. This gives the protein CASVQGANGELFF.

There are a few counts of this clone. The chain employs TRBV9 and TRBJ2-1; D is unclear. The length of the CDR3 is 16 residues. From germline, CDR1 is SGDLS and CDR2 YYNGEE. Trimming shortened V by 0 bases and J by 10 bases, and 20 bases separated the two germline ends. DNA of the CDR3: TGTGCCAGCAGCGTAGCCCCCCCTTTAGCTGCGGAAGAGCAGTTCTTC. It translates to CASSVAPPLAAEEQFF. The complete variable domain, with remaining parts taken from reference TRBV9 and TRBJ2-1, reads DSGVTQTPKHLITATGQRVTLRCSPRSGDLSVYWYQQSLDQGLQFLIQYYNGEERAKGNILERFSAQQFPDLHSELNLSSLELGDSALYFCASSVAPPLAAEEQFFGPGTRLTVL.

This clone was recorded at least ten times. The chain carries TRBV4-2 and TRBJ2-7; D call uncertain. The germline gives CDR1 LGHNA, CDR2 YNFKEQ. This CDR3 comprises 16 residues. Deletions cut 3 bases from V and 0 bases from J, with 15 bases between. CDR3: CASSHPNPLSSYEQYF. The CDR3 DNA sequence: TGTGCCAGCAGCCACCCTAACCCATTAAGCTCCTACGAGCAGTACTTC.

This chain uses TRBV7-9 with TRBJ2-3, with 12 bases identical to TRBD2. The CDR3 has 16 amino acids. After removal of 6 bases from V and 2 bases from J, the junction contained 6 bases not matched to a gene. Germline values: CDR1 SEHNR, CDR2 FQNEAQ (reference sequence). CDR3 bases: TGTGCCAGCAGTCGACCTAGCGGGAGGGTCACAGATACGCAGTATTTT. The encoded protein is CASSRPSGRVTDTQYF.

This clone was seen just once. The chain combines TRBV5-1 with TRBJ2-3, with D maybe TRBD1 (5 bases). The CDR3 spans 16 residues. The V gene's germline CDR1 is SGHRS and CDR2 YFSETQ. Deletions cut 1 base from V and 1 base from J, with 13 bases between. CDR3 sequence reads: CASSLKTGERTDTQYF. The CDR3 region has the DNA TGCGCCAGCAGCTTGAAAACAGGAGAGCGCACAGATACGCAGTATTTT.

Worth noting for this clone: The sample carries other DNA sequences with the same CDR3. CDR3 sequence (DNA): TGTGCCACCAGCCGGGACAGGGTAGAGACCCAGTACTTC. Its translation: CATSRDRVETQYF. The chain joins TRBV15 to TRBJ2-5, with 9 nucleotides matching TRBD1. The V segment lost 5 bases and the J segment 4 bases; nucleotides outside the gene matches: 2. Germline assignment: CDR1 LNHNV and CDR2 YYDKDF (reference sequence). The CDR3 length is 13 residues.

This chain connects TRBV27 to TRBJ2-2, with 12 bases lining up with TRBD2. The CDR3 spans 17 residues. Trimming at V came to 5 bases and at J to 0 bases, leaving 4 bases not matched to a gene. Germline CDR1 and CDR2: MNHEY and SMNVEV (reference sequence). CDR3 sequence: CASSPSGRAPNTGELFF. The CDR3 DNA reads TGTGCCAGCAGTCCTAGCGGGAGGGCCCCGAACACCGGGGAGCTGTTTTTT.

This clone was picked up a small number of times. The chain joins TRBV11-2 to TRBJ2-1; D gene ambiguous. The V end lost 2 bases, the J end lost 8 bases, and 7 bases lay between the germline ends. Germline V gene data show CDR1 as SGHAT and CDR2 as FQNNGV. This CDR3 region has 12 residues. The CDR3 DNA follows: TGTGCCAGCAGCTTAAGTCGTCATGAGCAGTTCTTC. It encodes CASSLSRHEQFF.

Concerning this clone: The same CDR3 arises from other DNA sequences in this sample as well. J is TRBJ1-3 and V is TRBV15; D gene uncertain. The CDR3 has 14 residues. Germline V gene data show CDR1 as LNHNV and CDR2 as YYDKDF (reference sequence). V lost 2 bases, J lost 0 bases, and 5 bases lay in between. This chain's CDR3 is CATSRSSSGNTIYF. The CDR3 region has the DNA TGTGCCACCAGCAGATCCAGCTCTGGAAACACCATATATTTT.